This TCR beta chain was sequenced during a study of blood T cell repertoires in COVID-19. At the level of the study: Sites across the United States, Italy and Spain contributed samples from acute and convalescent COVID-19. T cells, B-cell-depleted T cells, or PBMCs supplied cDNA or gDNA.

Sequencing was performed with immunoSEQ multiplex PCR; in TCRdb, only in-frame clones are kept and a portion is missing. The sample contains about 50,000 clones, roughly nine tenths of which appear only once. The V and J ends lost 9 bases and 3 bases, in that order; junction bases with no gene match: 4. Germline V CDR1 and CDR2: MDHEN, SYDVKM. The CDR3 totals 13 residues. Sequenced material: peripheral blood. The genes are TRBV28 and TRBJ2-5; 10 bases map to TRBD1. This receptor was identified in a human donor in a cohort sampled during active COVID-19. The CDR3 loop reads CASKTGGKETQYF. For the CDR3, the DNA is TGTGCCAGTAAGACAGGGGGCAAAGAGACCCAGTACTTC.